The source of this TCR beta chain is a study of blood T cells in healthy people across ages. Using a J-beta primer mix together with a sample-barcoded 5' primer, a second PCR was run for roughly 6 to 12 cycles. TCRdb passed the 5' RACE reads through MiXCR, listing each CDR3 protein once. The table has 590,000 or so distinct CDR3 sequences, roughly 31% seen once. This clonotype was counted many times. Trimming shortened V by 4 bases and J by 6 bases, and 15 bases separated the two germline ends. Germline V gives CDR1 SGHTA, CDR2 FQGNSA. The CDR3 length is 14 residues. This chain links TRBV7-2 with TRBJ1-2; D might be TRBD1 (5 bases). Sequenced input: blood. This receptor was obtained from a woman over 75 in good health. The CDR3 sequence is CASSSPGGFDGYTF. The CDR3 region has the DNA TGTGCCAGCAGCTCCCCCGGGGGGTTCGATGGCTACACCTTC. The variable domain in full, completed from reference TRBV7-2 and TRBJ1-2, reads GAGVSQSPSNKVTEKGKDVELRCDPISGHTALYWYRQSLGQGLEFLIYFQGNSAPDKSGLPSDRFSAERTGGSVSTLTIQRTQQEDSAVYLCASSSPGGFDGYTFGSGTRLTVV.